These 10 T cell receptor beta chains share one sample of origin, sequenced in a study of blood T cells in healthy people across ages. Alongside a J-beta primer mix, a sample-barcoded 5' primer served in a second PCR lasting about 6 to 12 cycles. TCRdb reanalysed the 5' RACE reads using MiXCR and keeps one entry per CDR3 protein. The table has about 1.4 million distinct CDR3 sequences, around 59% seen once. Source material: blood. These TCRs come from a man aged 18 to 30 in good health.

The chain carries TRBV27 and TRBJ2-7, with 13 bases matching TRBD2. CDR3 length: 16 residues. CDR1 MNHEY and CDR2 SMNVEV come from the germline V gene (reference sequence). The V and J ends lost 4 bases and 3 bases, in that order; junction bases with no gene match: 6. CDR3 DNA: TGTGCCAGCAGTTCCGGAGGGACTAGCGGGGTCTACGAGCAGTACTTC. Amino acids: CASSSGGTSGVYEQYF.

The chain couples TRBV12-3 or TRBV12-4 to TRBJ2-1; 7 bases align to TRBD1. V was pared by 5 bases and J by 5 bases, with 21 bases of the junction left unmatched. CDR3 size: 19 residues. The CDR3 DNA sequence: TGTGCCAGCAGTGGGCGTCAAGAGGGGGCGAGAGGTTTGAACAATGAGCAGTTCTTC. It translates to CASSGRQEGARGLNNEQFF.

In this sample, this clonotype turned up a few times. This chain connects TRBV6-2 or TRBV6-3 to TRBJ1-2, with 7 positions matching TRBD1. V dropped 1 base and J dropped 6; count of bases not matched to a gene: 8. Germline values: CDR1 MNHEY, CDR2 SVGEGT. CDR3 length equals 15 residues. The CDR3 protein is CASSYWDSSFDGYTF. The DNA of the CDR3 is TGTGCCAGCAGTTACTGGGACAGTTCTTTTGATGGCTACACCTTC.

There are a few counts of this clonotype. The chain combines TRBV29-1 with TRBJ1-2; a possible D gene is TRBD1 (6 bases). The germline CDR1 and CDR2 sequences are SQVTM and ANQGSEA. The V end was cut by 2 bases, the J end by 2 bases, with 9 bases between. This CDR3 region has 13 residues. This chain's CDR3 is CSVEPGANYGYTF. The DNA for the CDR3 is TGCAGCGTTGAACCGGGGGCCAACTATGGCTACACCTTC.

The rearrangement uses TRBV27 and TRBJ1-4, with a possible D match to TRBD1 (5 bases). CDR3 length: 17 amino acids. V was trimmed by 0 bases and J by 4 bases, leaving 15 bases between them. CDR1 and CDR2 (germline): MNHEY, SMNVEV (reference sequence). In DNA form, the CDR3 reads TGTGCCAGCAGTTTATCGGGGAGGGGAGTTGGTAATGAAAAACTGTTTTTT. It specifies CASSLSGRGVGNEKLFF.

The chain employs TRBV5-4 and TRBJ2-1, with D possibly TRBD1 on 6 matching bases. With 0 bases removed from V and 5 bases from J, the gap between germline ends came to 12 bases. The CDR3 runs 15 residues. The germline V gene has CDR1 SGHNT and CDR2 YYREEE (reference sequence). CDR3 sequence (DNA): TGTGCCAGCAGCTTGGTGCAGGGGATTGACAATGAGCAGTTCTTC. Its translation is CASSLVQGIDNEQFF.

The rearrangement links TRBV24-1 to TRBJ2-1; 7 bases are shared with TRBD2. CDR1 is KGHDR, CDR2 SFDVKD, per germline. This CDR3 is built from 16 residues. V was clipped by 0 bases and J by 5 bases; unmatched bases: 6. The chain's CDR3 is CATSDLGTTSDNEQFF. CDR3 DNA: TGTGCCACCAGTGATTTGGGGACTACGAGTGACAATGAGCAGTTCTTC.

This CDR3 is CASSRGQVTDTQYF. The CDR3 nucleotides are TGTGCCAGCAGCCGGGGACAGGTCACAGATACGCAGTATTTT. The chain links TRBV3-1 to TRBJ2-3; 8 bases match TRBD1. V dropped 4 bases and J dropped 2; count of bases not matched to a gene: 2. CDR1 LGHDT and CDR2 YNNKEL come from the germline V gene (reference sequence). The CDR3 covers 14 residues.

The chain's CDR3 is CSAGRQGYEQYF. In DNA, the CDR3 is TGCAGTGCCGGACGTCAGGGCTACGAGCAGTACTTC. The rearrangement joins TRBV20-1 to TRBJ2-7, with D perhaps matching TRBD1 (5 bases). The CDR3 sequence is 12 residues long. CDR1 is DFQATT and CDR2 is SNEGSKA in the germline V gene (reference sequence). V shed 6 bases and J shed 3 bases, with 12 bases lying between them.

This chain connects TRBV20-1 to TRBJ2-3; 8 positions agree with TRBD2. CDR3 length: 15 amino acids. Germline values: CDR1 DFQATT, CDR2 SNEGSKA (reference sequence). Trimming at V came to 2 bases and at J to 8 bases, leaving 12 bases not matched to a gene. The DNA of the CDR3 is TGCAGTGCTAGATCCATGACTAGCGCGGGGGTTACGCAGTATTTT. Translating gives CSARSMTSAGVTQYF.